A selection of T cell receptor beta chains follows, all from one sample in a study of T cell responses to AZD1222 COVID-19 vaccine. Profiling relied on immunoSEQ multiplex PCR, and the TCRdb table lists in-frame clones only, not all of them. Here the sample spans about 130,000 clones, around 90% being singletons. Sequenced material: peripheral blood, taken on day 0 of AZD1222 vaccination. Receptors originate from an adult in good health. The CDR3 runs from the conserved cysteine through the conserved F or W. D genes are given only for firm matches. For some rows the clone size is stated as once, few or many, or as a class when expanded; others skip it.

cdr3_length clone_size j_call v_call d_call cdr3_nt cdr3_aa
15 NA TRBJ1-4 TRBV15 NA TGTGCCACCAGCAGAGGGCAGGGCACTAATGAAAAACTGTTTTTT CATSRGQGTNEKLFF
14 NA TRBJ2-3 TRBV9 NA TGTGCCAGCAGCGCTCGCCCAGCGGGAGATACGCAGTATTTT CASSARPAGDTQYF
13 NA TRBJ2-3 TRBV18 NA TGTGCCAGCTCACCAGCTGCGGCAGATACGCAGTATTTT CASSPAAADTQYF
17 NA TRBJ1-5 TRBV5-1 TRBD1 TGCGCCAGCAGCTTGACAGGGGTCGGATATGGCAATCAGCCCCAGCATTTT CASSLTGVGYGNQPQHF
15 NA TRBJ2-4 TRBV5-1 TRBD1 TGCGCCAGCAGCAAAGAGACAGGGGGCTTGAACATTCAGTACTTC CASSKETGGLNIQYF
17 NA TRBJ1-2 TRBV28 NA TGTGCCAGCAGTTTTCCCCAGGAGGCAGGGCCGGCCTATGGCTACACCTTC CASSFPQEAGPAYGYTF
14 NA TRBJ1-1 TRBV18 NA TGTGCCAGCTCACCACCCCACATGAACACTGAAGCTTTCTTT CASSPPHMNTEAFF
12 NA TRBJ2-7 TRBV6-5 NA TGTGCCAGCCCCGAGGGGGGGGTCGAGCAGTACTTC CASPEGGVEQYF
12 once TRBJ2-1 TRBV23-1 NA TGCGCCAGCCCTCAGCCCCTGGGTGAGCAGTTCTTC CASPQPLGEQFF
13 NA TRBJ2-7 TRBV2 NA TGTGCCAGCCAACGGGACTCGTCCTACGAGCAGTACTTC CASQRDSSYEQYF
14 NA TRBJ2-7 TRBV27 NA TGTGCCAGCAGGTCCCACCGCAGCTCCTACGAGCAGTACTTC CASRSHRSSYEQYF
14 few TRBJ1-2 TRBV2 NA TGTGCCAGCAGTGATGCCGGGACCAACTATGGCTACACCTTC CASSDAGTNYGYTF
16 few TRBJ1-1 TRBV5-1 TRBD1 TGCGCCAGCAGCTCGGGACAGGGGACCTTGAACACTGAAGCTTTCTTT CASSSGQGTLNTEAFF
13 NA TRBJ2-5 TRBV5-1 NA TGCGCCAGCAGCTTGGAGATGGCGGAGACCCAGTACTTC CASSLEMAETQYF
14 NA TRBJ2-1 TRBV24-1 NA TGTGCCACCAGTGACCCGACCCCGCCGGGTGAGCAGTTCTTC CATSDPTPPGEQFF
14 NA TRBJ1-1 TRBV7-6 NA TGTGCCAGCAGCCCCCAGATGAGCGACACTGAAGCTTTCTTT CASSPQMSDTEAFF
13 NA TRBJ1-2 TRBV19 NA TGTGCCAGTAGTATTACACAGCTCAAAGGCTACACCTTC CASSITQLKGYTF
13 NA TRBJ1-4 TRBV5-1 NA TGCGCCAGCAGCTTGGTGAGAAATGAAAAACTGTTTTTT CASSLVRNEKLFF
13 NA TRBJ2-3 TRBV3-1/TRBV3-2 NA TGTGCCAGCAGCCAAGAGGAAGCGTGGTCGCAGTATTTT CASSQEEAWSQYF
12 NA TRBJ2-7 TRBV29-1 NA TGCAGCGTTGAGTCCTGGTGGGGGGAGCAGTACTTC CSVESWWGEQYF
15 NA TRBJ2-7 TRBV27 TRBD1 TGTGCCAGCAGTTTCCGGACAGGGGCATTGGTCGAGCAGTACTTC CASSFRTGALVEQYF
15 NA TRBJ2-3 TRBV19 TRBD2 TGTGCCAGTAGTAGTGGACTAGCGGGAGCCGATACGCAGTATTTT CASSSGLAGADTQYF
11 NA TRBJ2-1 TRBV12-3/TRBV12-4 NA TGTGCCAGCAGTCCAGCGGGCCCCCAGTTCTTC CASSPAGPQFF
13 NA TRBJ2-7 TRBV2 TRBD1 TGTGCCAGTACCGGGACAGACTACTACGAGCAGTACTTC CASTGTDYYEQYF
16 NA TRBJ1-1 TRBV5-1 NA TGCGCCAGCAGCTTGGATATAGGGGTTGTGAACACTGAAGCTTTCTTT CASSLDIGVVNTEAFF
15 few TRBJ1-5 TRBV19 NA TGTGCCAGTAGTATGGCCGGCCTAGGGGGACAGCCCCAGCATTTT CASSMAGLGGQPQHF
15 NA TRBJ2-2 TRBV5-6 NA TGTGCCACGCATCGTGGCCGCATGCCGACCGGGGAGCTGTTTTTT CATHRGRMPTGELFF
15 NA TRBJ2-1 TRBV2 TRBD2 TGTGCCAGCAGGGCTAGCGGGAGCGGCGGCAATGAGCAGTTCTTC CASRASGSGGNEQFF
13 few TRBJ2-7 TRBV2 NA TGTGCCAGCAGTGTAAACGGGCCCTACGAGCAGTACTTC CASSVNGPYEQYF
14 NA TRBJ1-2 TRBV11-2 NA TGTGCCAGCAGCGCAGGAGCAGTTTCCTATGGCTACACCTTC CASSAGAVSYGYTF
15 NA TRBJ2-7 TRBV5-6 NA TGTGCCAGCAGCCCGGACGCCGGGGCGACCTACGAGCAGTACTTC CASSPDAGATYEQYF
16 NA TRBJ2-1 TRBV9 TRBD2 TGTGCCAGCAGCGGGACTAGCGGGGGATCCTACAATGAGCAGTTCTTC CASSGTSGGSYNEQFF
19 NA TRBJ2-7 TRBV4-3 TRBD2 TGCGCCAGCAGCCAATCGCTAGCGGGGGCCAATCCCCCACGCCACGAGCAGTACTTC CASSQSLAGANPPRHEQYF
15 once TRBJ1-1 TRBV9 NA TGTGCCAGCAGCCCCCGGGGTAACATGAACACTGAAGCTTTCTTT CASSPRGNMNTEAFF
13 few TRBJ1-1 TRBV28 NA TGTGCCAGCAGTCCGATGTCTCACAACGGGGCTTTCTTT CASSPMSHNGAFF
14 once TRBJ2-7 TRBV7-9 NA TGTGCCAGCAGCTTGAGGGGGACGGACTACGAGCAGTACTTC CASSLRGTDYEQYF
15 NA TRBJ2-1 TRBV5-1 TRBD2 TGCGCCAGCAGCCCAGGGACTAGAATCTACAATGAGCAGTTCTTC CASSPGTRIYNEQFF
14 NA TRBJ1-3 TRBV18 NA TGTGCCAGCTCACCCCGGGACATTGGAAACACCATATATTTT CASSPRDIGNTIYF
15 NA TRBJ2-7 TRBV2 NA TGTGCCAGCAGTGAAGTTGGCCTTTCAGGAGGCGAGCAGTACTTC CASSEVGLSGGEQYF
9 NA TRBJ2-7 TRBV28 NA TGTGCCAGCGGGGACGAGCAGTACTTC CASGDEQYF
14 NA TRBJ1-1 TRBV4-3 NA TGCGCCAGCAGCCGGACGGGTATGAACACTGAAGCTTTCTTT CASSRTGMNTEAFF